A single sample gave rise to the 27 T cell receptor beta chains below, sequenced in a study of shared clonotypes between healthy human individuals. Naive CD8 isolation took CD45RO-negative cells positively selected for CCR7 and excluded terminally differentiated effector memory CD45RA+ cells. Profiling relied on immunoSEQ multiplex PCR, and the TCRdb table lists in-frame clones only, not all of them. The sample holds roughly 650,000 clones; around 96% are singletons and the top ten take around 0.1%. Material for sequencing was naive CD8+ T cells sorted from blood. The receptors were sampled from a woman aged 30 to 39 in good health.

This sequence joins TRBV6-1 and TRBJ1-2; TRBD1 is a possible D gene (5 bases). The CDR3 consists of 17 residues. Per the germline V gene, CDR1 is MNHNS and CDR2 is SASEGT. V was shortened by 1 base and J by 4 bases, with 19 bases between the two germline ends. CDR3 residues: CASSEGAGSSLLYGYTF. Written as DNA, the CDR3 is TGTGCCAGCAGTGAAGGGGCAGGGTCAAGCCTACTCTATGGCTACACCTTC.

V usage is TRBV7-2 and J usage is TRBJ2-7; possibly TRBD1 for D (5 bases). The germline V gene has CDR1 SGHTA and CDR2 FQGNSA. V lost 0 bases and J lost 6, with 9 bases in between. CDR3 size: 13 residues. CDR3 bases: TGTGCCAGCAGCTTAGCACAGGCGAGCGAGCAGTACTTC. Protein: CASSLAQASEQYF.

The chain joins TRBV7-9 to TRBJ1-4; no definite D call. The CDR3 length is 14 residues. The V and J ends lost 3 bases and 5 bases respectively, with 10 bases between them. The germline CDR1 and CDR2 sequences are SEHNR and FQNEAQ (reference sequence). The CDR3 DNA follows: TGTGCCAGCAGCTTTGCACCTCAAAATGAAAAACTGTTTTTT. Protein: CASSFAPQNEKLFF.

The chain is built from TRBV6-5 and TRBJ2-7; TRBD2 aligns across 9 bases. V was clipped by 2 bases and J by 2 bases; unmatched bases: 7. The CDR3 runs 16 residues. Germline V lookup: CDR1 MNHEY, CDR2 SVGAGI. CDR3 loop: CASSYGLAGNTYEQYF. CDR3 DNA sequence: TGTGCCAGCAGTTACGGGCTAGCGGGGAACACCTACGAGCAGTACTTC.

The CDR3 spells CASSPQGADDRAFF. The CDR3 region has the DNA TGTGCCAGCAGCCCACAGGGGGCGGATGATCGGGCTTTCTTT. The rearrangement uses TRBV7-9 and TRBJ1-1; the match to TRBD1 covers 9 bases. This CDR3 region has 14 residues. From germline, CDR1 is SEHNR and CDR2 FQNEAQ (reference sequence). The V segment lost 5 bases and the J segment 11 bases; nucleotides outside the gene matches: 12.

This rearrangement joins TRBV7-2 to TRBJ1-5, with TRBD1 matching over 9 bases. Germline loops: CDR1 SGHTA, CDR2 FQGNSA. This CDR3 comprises 17 residues. Unmatched junction bases numbered 8, after V lost 1 base and J lost 4 bases. This CDR3 reads CASSLGGQGMRNQPQHF. The CDR3 coding sequence is TGTGCCAGCAGCTTAGGGGGACAGGGTATGCGGAATCAGCCCCAGCATTTT.

With respect to this clone: The junction shows a germline mismatch at one end, possibly a read error. This chain connects TRBV9 to TRBJ2-2; no clear D gene. Germline-derived CDR1 and CDR2 are SGDLS and YYNGEE. This CDR3 is built from 12 residues. This chain's CDR3 is CASSVNSGELFF. CDR3 coding DNA: TGTGCCAGCAGCGTAAACAGCGGGGAGCTGTTTTTT. The complete variable domain, with remaining parts taken from reference TRBV9 and TRBJ2-2, reads DSGVTQTPKHLITATGQRVTLRCSPRSGDLSVYWYQQSLDQGLQFLIQYYNGEERAKGNILERFSAQQFPDLHSELNLSSLELGDSALYFCASSVNSGELFFGEGSRLTVL.

V usage is TRBV5-4 and J usage is TRBJ2-7, with TRBD1 identical over 8 bases. From germline, CDR1 is SGHNT and CDR2 YYREEE (reference sequence). The ends lost 5 bases at V and 5 bases at J; junction bases unmatched: 9. The CDR3 has 14 amino acids. The CDR3 loop is CASRDGQGSDEQYF. CDR3 in DNA: TGTGCCAGCAGGGATGGACAGGGTTCAGACGAGCAGTACTTC.

J is TRBJ2-1 and V is TRBV18; TRBD1 or TRBD2 may be the D gene (5 bases each). With 8 bases removed from V and 7 bases from J, the gap between germline ends came to 18 bases. The germline V gene has CDR1 KGHSH and CDR2 LQKENI. CDR3 length: 14 residues. The CDR3 here is CASTVLGESNEQFF. The CDR3 nucleotides read TGTGCCAGCACCGTGCTGGGGGAGAGTAATGAGCAGTTCTTC.

V gene TRBV9 combines with J gene TRBJ1-1; 7 bases are shared with TRBD1. J gave up 5 bases and V 3 bases, and 4 bases lay outside the gene matches. CDR1 is SGDLS and CDR2 is YYNGEE in the germline V gene. The CDR3 runs to 13 residues. The CDR3 reads CASSEGAETEAFF. The CDR3, as DNA: TGTGCCAGCAGCGAGGGGGCTGAAACTGAAGCTTTCTTT.

On this clone: Additional DNA sequences in this sample encode the identical CDR3. V and J are TRBV19 and TRBJ2-7; TRBD1 matches at 10 bases. The CDR3 spans 14 residues. J gave up 2 bases and V 5 bases, and 3 bases lay outside the gene matches. CDR1 is LNHDA, CDR2 SQIVND, per germline (reference sequence). CDR3 DNA: TGTGCCAGTAGTCCGGGACAGGGGCCCTACGAGCAGTACTTC. It translates to CASSPGQGPYEQYF.

CDR3 sequence: CASSIGTSYGYTF. The CDR3 bases are TGTGCCAGTAGTATCGGGACGAGCTATGGCTACACCTTC. The chain has TRBV19 and TRBJ1-2, with a weak D call TRBD1 (5 bases). The CDR3 extends over 13 amino acids. Per germline, CDR1 LNHDA and CDR2 SQIVND (reference sequence). Trimming removed 3 bases at V and 4 bases at J, with 9 bases between.

The V gene is TRBV7-9, the J gene TRBJ1-1; TRBD1 matches 7 bases. Per the germline V gene, CDR1 is SEHNR and CDR2 is FQNEAQ (reference sequence). The junction had 6 bases not matched to a gene; V was cut back by 7 bases and J by 1 base. The CDR3 runs 14 residues. CDR3 amino acids: CASKTTGANTEAFF. The CDR3 region has the DNA TGTGCCAGCAAAACCACAGGGGCGAACACTGAAGCTTTCTTT.

This clone appeared a single time. The J gene is TRBJ2-1, the V gene TRBV7-8, with no clear D. The CDR3 runs to 16 residues. V was pared by 2 bases and J by 7 bases, with 18 bases between. Germline V CDR1 and CDR2: SGHVS, FQNEAQ. CDR3 loop: CASSLIPGFARNEQFF. As DNA, the CDR3 is TGTGCCAGCAGCTTAATACCTGGGTTCGCAAGGAATGAGCAGTTCTTC. Variable domain in full (rest from reference TRBV7-8 and TRBJ2-1): GAGVSQSPRYKVAKRGQDVALRCDPISGHVSLFWYQQALGQGPEFLTYFQNEAQLDKSGLPSDRFFAERPEGSVSTLKIQRTQQEDSAVYLCASSLIPGFARNEQFFGPGTRLTVL.

The CDR3 loop reads CASSRLAGVHEQYF. CDR3 bases: TGTGCCAGCAGTCGTCTAGCGGGAGTCCACGAGCAGTACTTC. The V and J genes are TRBV27 and TRBJ2-5; 10 nucleotides line up with TRBD2. Gene TRBJ2-7 matches the end of the DNA better, so the J call may be wrong. The CDR3 sequence is 14 residues long. CDR1 and CDR2 (germline): MNHEY, SMNVEV (reference sequence).

Details on this clone: Other DNA sequences of this sample code for an identical CDR3. The chain couples TRBV7-9 to TRBJ2-5; D unclear. V was trimmed by 1 base and J by 3 bases, leaving 6 bases between them. Germline CDR1 is SEHNR and CDR2 is FQNEAQ (reference sequence). This CDR3 has 13 residues. CDR3 sequence reads: CASSLGVEETQYF. The CDR3 nucleotides are TGTGCCAGCAGCTTAGGGGTGGAAGAGACCCAGTACTTC.

This chain connects TRBV9 to TRBJ2-7; D remains ambiguous. Germline V lookup: CDR1 SGDLS, CDR2 YYNGEE. Trimming stripped 1 base from V and 6 bases from J, with 8 bases between. The CDR3 sequence is 12 residues long. This CDR3 reads CASSVNSGEQYF. In DNA, the CDR3 is TGTGCCAGCAGCGTAAACAGTGGCGAGCAGTACTTC. The whole variable domain, filled in from reference TRBV9 and TRBJ2-7, reads DSGVTQTPKHLITATGQRVTLRCSPRSGDLSVYWYQQSLDQGLQFLIQYYNGEERAKGNILERFSAQQFPDLHSELNLSSLELGDSALYFCASSVNSGEQYFGPGTRLTVT.

The chain recombines TRBV4-1 with TRBJ2-1, with 11 bases identical to TRBD2. V shed 0 bases and J 4 bases; nucleotides not matched to a gene: 5. This CDR3 is 17 amino acids long. The V gene's germline CDR1 is MGHRA and CDR2 YSYEKL. CDR3 amino acids: CASSQDGGLAVYNEQFF. The CDR3 DNA reads TGCGCCAGCAGCCAAGATGGGGGACTAGCGGTTTACAATGAGCAGTTCTTC.

This clone was detected once. CDR3 in amino acids: CASSLKPPGSYNEQFF. For the CDR3, the DNA is TGCGCCAGCAGCTTGAAGCCCCCGGGGTCCTACAATGAGCAGTTCTTC. The chain uses TRBV5-1 and TRBJ2-1; D possibly corresponds to TRBD2 (5 bases). The V gene's germline CDR1 is SGHRS and CDR2 YFSETQ. This CDR3 spans 16 amino acids. V was clipped by 1 base and J by 1 base, with 12 bases between them. Supplemented by reference TRBV5-1 and TRBJ2-1, the full variable domain reads KAGVTQTPRYLIKTRGQQVTLSCSPISGHRSVSWYQQTPGQGLQFLFEYFSETQRNKGNFPGRFSGRQFSNSRSEMNVSTLELGDSALYLCASSLKPPGSYNEQFFGPGTRLTVL.

This chain uses TRBV7-9 with TRBJ2-5; D call uncertain. The germline CDR1 and CDR2 sequences are SEHNR and FQNEAQ (reference sequence). The CDR3 contains 15 residues. The ends were cut back, 5 bases at V and 6 bases at J, with 19 bases in the middle. The CDR3 sequence: CASSPVGNAGKTQYF. For the CDR3, the DNA is TGTGCCAGCAGCCCCGTGGGAAATGCTGGGAAGACCCAGTACTTC.

For the CDR3, the DNA is TGTGCCAGCAGCTTAGATTCCGGACCTATAGAGCAGTACTTC. The encoded protein is CASSLDSGPIEQYF. The chain couples TRBV11-3 to TRBJ2-7; D call uncertain. V lost 0 bases to trimming and J lost 7 bases, with 13 bases between them. Germline CDR1 and CDR2: SGHNT and YENEEA. The CDR3 consists of 14 residues.

The chain employs TRBV4-1 and TRBJ1-2, with D perhaps matching TRBD1 (5 bases). V was trimmed by 0 bases and J by 2 bases, leaving 13 bases between them. Looked up from germline, CDR1 is MGHRA and CDR2 is YSYEKL. The CDR3 is made up of 16 amino acids. In DNA form, the CDR3 reads TGCGCCAGCAGCCAAGATGAGGGGTTAGTCAACTATGGCTACACCTTC. It is translated as CASSQDEGLVNYGYTF.

The chain uses TRBV25-1 and TRBJ1-5; D gene unclear. V was pared by 2 bases and J by 6 bases, with 11 bases between. Germline V gene data show CDR1 as MGHDK and CDR2 as SYGVNS. This CDR3 has 14 amino acids. CDR3 DNA sequence: TGTGCCAGCAGTGAAGCCGAAGGCCGTCAGCCCCAGCATTTT. Amino acids: CASSEAEGRQPQHF.

The chain uses TRBV7-6 and TRBJ1-5; D gene unclear. V lost 3 bases, J lost 2 bases, and 5 bases lay in between. CDR1 SGHVS and CDR2 FNYEAQ come from the germline V gene. The CDR3 has 13 residues. The CDR3 loop is CASSFGGNQPQHF. The CDR3 nucleotides read TGTGCCAGCAGCTTCGGAGGCAATCAGCCCCAGCATTTT. Variable domain in full (rest from reference TRBV7-6 and TRBJ1-5): GAGVSQSPRYKVTKRGQDVALRCDPISGHVSLYWYRQALGQGPEFLTYFNYEAQQDKSGLPNDRFSAERPEGSISTLTIQRTEQRDSAMYRCASSFGGNQPQHFGDGTRLSIL.

The rearrangement joins TRBV2 to TRBJ2-2; tentatively, D is TRBD1 (5 bases). V was trimmed by 10 bases and J by 7 bases, leaving 16 bases between them. The germline V gene has CDR1 SNHLY and CDR2 FYNNEI. The CDR3 loop spans 13 amino acids. The CDR3: CATLTVRVGELFF. CDR3 nucleotide sequence: TGTGCCACCTTGACCGTCAGGGTCGGGGAGCTGTTTTTT.

This chain connects TRBV28 to TRBJ2-1; D might be TRBD1 (6 bases). Trimming pared 5 bases from V and 2 bases from J, leaving 16 bases between. In germline, CDR1 is MDHEN, CDR2 SYDVKM. The CDR3 consists of 16 residues. The CDR3 DNA follows: TGTGCCAGCAGTATCCGGGACACCTCTCCCTACAATGAGCAGTTCTTC. This gives the protein CASSIRDTSPYNEQFF.

This clone was picked up one time. CDR3 in DNA: TGTGCCAGCAGTTTATCGAGCCTCTATGGCTACACCTTC. Its translation: CASSLSSLYGYTF. The chain employs TRBV27 and TRBJ1-2; no definite D call. The germline V and J ends were trimmed by 0 bases and 4 bases, with 6 bases remaining between them. Germline values: CDR1 MNHEY, CDR2 SMNVEV (reference sequence). This CDR3 region has 13 residues.